One and the same sample provided the 7 T cell receptor beta chains below, sequenced in a study of blood T cell repertoires in COVID-19. Data came from immunoSEQ multiplex PCR; TCRdb stores just in-frame clones and leaves some out. The sample holds 9,000 to 15,000 clones, roughly 70% seen once. What was sequenced was peripheral blood. Source of these receptors: a man aged 60 to 69 with COVID-19, enrolled during active disease.

This chain links TRBV12-5 with TRBJ1-2, with 8 bases matching TRBD1. The trim removed 1 base at V and 8 bases at J, leaving 9 bases unmatched. The CDR3 length is 15 residues. Germline V gene data show CDR1 as LGHNT and CDR2 as FRNRAP. The CDR3 loop reads CASGLEKRDRMGYTF. The CDR3 nucleotides read TGTGCTAGTGGTTTGGAAAAAAGGGACAGGATGGGCTACACCTTC.

The V and J genes are TRBV27 and TRBJ1-5, with D possibly TRBD1 on 5 matching bases. CDR3 length equals 16 residues. Germline CDR1 is MNHEY and CDR2 is SMNVEV (reference sequence). V was shortened by 6 bases and J by 7 bases, with 22 bases between the two germline ends. The CDR3 loop reads CASRVFTAEGRQPQHF. The CDR3 bases are TGTGCCAGCAGGGTGTTTACAGCGGAGGGGAGACAGCCCCAGCATTTT.

The chain recombines TRBV12-3 or TRBV12-4 with TRBJ1-2; possibly TRBD1 for D (5 bases). The length of the CDR3 is 12 residues. V shed 6 bases and J shed 8 bases, with 13 bases lying between them. Here the CDR3 reads CASSPGGGGYTF. CDR3 DNA: TGTGCCAGCAGCCCAGGCGGGGGGGGCTACACCTTC.

This rearrangement joins TRBV11-3 to TRBJ2-3; 8 bases are shared with TRBD2. CDR1 is SGHNT, CDR2 YENEEA, per germline. The V and J ends lost 7 bases and 1 base, in that order; junction bases with no gene match: 10. This CDR3 region has 16 residues. The DNA of the CDR3 is TGTGCCAGCAAGGTTACGGGGGGGGATGGCACAGATACGCAGTATTTT. It yields the protein CASKVTGGDGTDTQYF.

The chain couples TRBV7-9 to TRBJ1-1; 8 bases are a match to TRBD1. Germline assignment: CDR1 SEHNR and CDR2 FQNEAQ (reference sequence). V shed 1 base and J 1 base; nucleotides not matched to a gene: 8. CDR3 length equals 17 residues. CDR3 in DNA: TGTGCCAGCAGCTTAGTTTGGACAGGGAGGGGGAACACTGAAGCTTTCTTT. It encodes CASSLVWTGRGNTEAFF.

The chain joins TRBV10-3 to TRBJ1-1; TRBD1 might be the D (6 bases). Germline V gives CDR1 ENHRY, CDR2 SYGVKD. There are 14 residues in the CDR3. Between the trimmed V and J ends, which lost 6 bases and 10 bases, there was a span of 21 bases. The CDR3 region is CAIRDGGARSSAFF. CDR3 nucleotide sequence: TGTGCCATCAGGGATGGGGGCGCCCGCTCGTCAGCTTTCTTT.

With respect to this clone: Other DNA sequences in the same sample also yield this CDR3. The chain couples TRBV4-2 to TRBJ2-1; 8 bases fit TRBD2. This CDR3 spans 15 amino acids. The germline V gene has CDR1 LGHNA and CDR2 YNFKEQ. V was pared by 4 bases and J by 2 bases, with 4 bases of the junction left unmatched. In DNA, the CDR3 is TGTGCCAGCAGCCTACGGACTAGCCCCTACAATGAGCAGTTCTTC. Translated, it gives CASSLRTSPYNEQFF.